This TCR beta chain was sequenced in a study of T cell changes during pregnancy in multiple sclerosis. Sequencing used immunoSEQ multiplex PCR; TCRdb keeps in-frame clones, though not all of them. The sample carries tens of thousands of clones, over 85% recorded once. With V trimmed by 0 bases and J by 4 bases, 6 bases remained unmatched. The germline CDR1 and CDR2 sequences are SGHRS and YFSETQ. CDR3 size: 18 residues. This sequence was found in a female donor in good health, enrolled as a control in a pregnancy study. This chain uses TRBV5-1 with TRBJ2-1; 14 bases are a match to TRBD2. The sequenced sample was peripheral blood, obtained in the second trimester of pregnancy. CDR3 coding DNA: TGCGCCAGCAGCTTGGCAGGCGGACTAGCGGGAGGATACAATGAGCAGTTCTTC. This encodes CASSLAGGLAGGYNEQFF.